The TCR beta chain under discussion was sequenced for a study of identical twins. This clonotype was detected many times. TCRdb re-called the 5' RACE reads through MiXCR, storing one row per CDR3 protein. The table includes 400,000 to 500,000 distinct CDR3 sequences, about 13% detected once. Trimming removed 4 bases from V and 6 bases from J; junction bases left unmatched: 8. The CDR3 spans 16 residues. CDR1 is LGHDT and CDR2 is YNNKEL in the germline V gene (reference sequence). The same sample was also studied in work on yellow fever vaccine responses in identical twins. From that report: Twins' T cell vaccine responses reportedly looked partly convergent, partly personalized.

V is TRBV3-1 and J is TRBJ2-7, with TRBD2 identical over 14 bases. Sequencing was carried out using CD4+ T cells sorted from blood. This sequence was found in a woman younger than 35 in good health. The CDR3 reads CASSRGTSGSRSEQYF. The CDR3 nucleotides read TGTGCCAGCAGCCGAGGGACTAGCGGGAGTAGGAGCGAGCAGTACTTC.